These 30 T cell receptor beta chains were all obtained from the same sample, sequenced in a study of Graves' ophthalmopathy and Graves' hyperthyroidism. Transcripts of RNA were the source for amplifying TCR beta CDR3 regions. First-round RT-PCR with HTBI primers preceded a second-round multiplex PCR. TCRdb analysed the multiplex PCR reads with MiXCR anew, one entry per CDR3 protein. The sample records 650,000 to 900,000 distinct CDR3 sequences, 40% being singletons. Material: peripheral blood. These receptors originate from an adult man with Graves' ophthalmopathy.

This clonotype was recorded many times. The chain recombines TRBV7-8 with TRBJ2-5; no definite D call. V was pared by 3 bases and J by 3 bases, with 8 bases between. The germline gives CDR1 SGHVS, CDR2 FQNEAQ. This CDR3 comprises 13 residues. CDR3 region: CASSFDWKETQYF. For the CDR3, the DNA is TGTGCCAGCAGCTTCGACTGGAAAGAGACCCAGTACTTC. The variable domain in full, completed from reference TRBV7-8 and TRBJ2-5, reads GAGVSQSPRYKVAKRGQDVALRCDPISGHVSLFWYQQALGQGPEFLTYFQNEAQLDKSGLPSDRFFAERPEGSVSTLKIQRTQQEDSAVYLCASSFDWKETQYFGPGTRLLVL.

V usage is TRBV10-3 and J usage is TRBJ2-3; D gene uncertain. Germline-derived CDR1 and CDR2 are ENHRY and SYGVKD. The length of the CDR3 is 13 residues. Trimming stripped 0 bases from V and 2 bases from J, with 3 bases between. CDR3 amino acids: CAISESDTDTQYF. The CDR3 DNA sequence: TGTGCCATCAGTGAGTCGGACACAGATACGCAGTATTTT.

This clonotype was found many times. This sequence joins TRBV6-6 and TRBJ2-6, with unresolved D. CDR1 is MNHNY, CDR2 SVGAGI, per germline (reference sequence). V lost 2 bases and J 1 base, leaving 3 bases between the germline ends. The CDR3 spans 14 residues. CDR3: CASSYVSGANVLTF. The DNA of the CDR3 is TGTGCCAGCAGTTACGTTTCTGGGGCCAACGTCCTGACTTTC.

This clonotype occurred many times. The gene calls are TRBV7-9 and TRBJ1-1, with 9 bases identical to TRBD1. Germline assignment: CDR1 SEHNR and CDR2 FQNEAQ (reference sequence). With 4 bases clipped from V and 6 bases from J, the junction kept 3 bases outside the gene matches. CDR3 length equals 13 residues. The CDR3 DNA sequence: TGTGCCAGCAGCTCGACAGGGGGATCTGAAGCTTTCTTT. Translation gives CASSSTGGSEAFF.

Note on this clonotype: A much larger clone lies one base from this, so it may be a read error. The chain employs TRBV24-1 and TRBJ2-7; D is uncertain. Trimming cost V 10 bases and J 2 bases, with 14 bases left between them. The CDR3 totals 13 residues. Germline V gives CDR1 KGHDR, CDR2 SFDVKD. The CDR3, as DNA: TGTGCCACAAGGGCGAATTCGGCCTACGAGCAGTACTTC. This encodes CATRANSAYEQYF.

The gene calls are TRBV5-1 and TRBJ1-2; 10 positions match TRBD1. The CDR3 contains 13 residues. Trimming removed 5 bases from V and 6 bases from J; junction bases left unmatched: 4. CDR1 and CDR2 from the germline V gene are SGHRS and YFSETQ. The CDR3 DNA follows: TGCGCCAGCAGGGGGGACAGGGGCAATGGCTACACCTTC. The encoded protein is CASRGDRGNGYTF. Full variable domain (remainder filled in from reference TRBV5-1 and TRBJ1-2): KAGVTQTPRYLIKTRGQQVTLSCSPISGHRSVSWYQQTPGQGLQFLFEYFSETQRNKGNFPGRFSGRQFSNSRSEMNVSTLELGDSALYLCASRGDRGNGYTFGSGTRLTVV.

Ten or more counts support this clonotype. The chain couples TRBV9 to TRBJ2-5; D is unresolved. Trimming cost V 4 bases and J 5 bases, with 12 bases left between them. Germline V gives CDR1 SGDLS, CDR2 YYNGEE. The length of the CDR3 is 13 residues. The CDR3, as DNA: TGTGCCAGCAGCCCCTTCGGCCACGAGACCCAGTACTTC. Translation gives CASSPFGHETQYF.

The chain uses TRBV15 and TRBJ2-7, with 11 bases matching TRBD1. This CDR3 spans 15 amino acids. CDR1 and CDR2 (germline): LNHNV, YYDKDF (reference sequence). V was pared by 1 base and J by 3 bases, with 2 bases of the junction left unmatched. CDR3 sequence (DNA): TGTGCCACCAGCAGAGGGACAGGGGGCATCTACGAGCAGTACTTC. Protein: CATSRGTGGIYEQYF.

CDR3 in DNA: TGTGCCAGCAGCCACCTAGCGGGAGGGCCTAACGAGCAGTACTTC. Translated, it gives CASSHLAGGPNEQYF. The gene calls are TRBV7-2 and TRBJ2-7; the match to TRBD2 covers 12 bases. Germline CDR1 SGHTA, CDR2 FQGNSA. This CDR3 has 15 residues. Trimming at V came to 5 bases and at J to 5 bases, leaving 7 bases not matched to a gene.

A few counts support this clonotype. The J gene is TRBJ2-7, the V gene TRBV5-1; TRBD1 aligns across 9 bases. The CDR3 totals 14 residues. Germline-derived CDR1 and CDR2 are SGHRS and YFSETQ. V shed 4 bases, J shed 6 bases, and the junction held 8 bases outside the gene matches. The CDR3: CASSPSGTGREQYF. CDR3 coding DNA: TGCGCCAGCAGCCCCTCCGGGACAGGGCGCGAGCAGTACTTC.

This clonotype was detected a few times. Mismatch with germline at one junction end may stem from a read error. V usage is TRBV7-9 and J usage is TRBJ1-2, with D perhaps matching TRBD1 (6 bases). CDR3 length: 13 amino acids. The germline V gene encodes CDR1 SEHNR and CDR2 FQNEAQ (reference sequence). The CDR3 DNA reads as TGCGCCAGCAGCCAAGAGGCAGGGGATGGCTACACCTTC. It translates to CASSQEAGDGYTF.

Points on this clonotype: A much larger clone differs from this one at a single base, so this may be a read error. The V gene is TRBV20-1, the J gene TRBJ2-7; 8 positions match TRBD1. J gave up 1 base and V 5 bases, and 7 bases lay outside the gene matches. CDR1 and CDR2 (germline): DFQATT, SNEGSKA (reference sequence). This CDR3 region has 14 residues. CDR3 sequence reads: CSAPLDRASYEQYF. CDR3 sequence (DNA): TGCAGTGCTCCCTTGGACAGGGCGTCCTACGAGCAGTACTTC.

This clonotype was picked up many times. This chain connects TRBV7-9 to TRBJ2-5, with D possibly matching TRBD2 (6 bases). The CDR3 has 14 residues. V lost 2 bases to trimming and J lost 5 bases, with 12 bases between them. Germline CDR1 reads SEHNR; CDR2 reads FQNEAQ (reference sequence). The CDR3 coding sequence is TGTGCCAGCAGCTTAAGTTTTGGAGGGGAGACCCAGTACTTC. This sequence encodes CASSLSFGGETQYF.

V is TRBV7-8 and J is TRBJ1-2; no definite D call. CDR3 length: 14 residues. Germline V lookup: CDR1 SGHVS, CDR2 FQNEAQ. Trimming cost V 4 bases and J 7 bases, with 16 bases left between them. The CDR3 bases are TGTGCCAGCAGCTCCCGGAACTACGAAGGTGGCTACACCTTC. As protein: CASSSRNYEGGYTF.

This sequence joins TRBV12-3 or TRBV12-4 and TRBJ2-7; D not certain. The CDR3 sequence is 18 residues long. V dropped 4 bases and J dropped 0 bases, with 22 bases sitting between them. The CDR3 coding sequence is TGTGCCAGCAGTTACTCTGCTGGTCAGCCAAGCCACTCCTACGAGCAGTACTTC. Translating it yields CASSYSAGQPSHSYEQYF.

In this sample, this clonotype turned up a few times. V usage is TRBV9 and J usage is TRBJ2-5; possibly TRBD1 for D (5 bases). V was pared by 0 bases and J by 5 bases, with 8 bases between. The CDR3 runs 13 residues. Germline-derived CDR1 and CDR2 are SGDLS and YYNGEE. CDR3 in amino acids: CASSVGGLETQYF. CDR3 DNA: TGTGCCAGCAGCGTAGGGGGCCTGGAGACCCAGTACTTC.

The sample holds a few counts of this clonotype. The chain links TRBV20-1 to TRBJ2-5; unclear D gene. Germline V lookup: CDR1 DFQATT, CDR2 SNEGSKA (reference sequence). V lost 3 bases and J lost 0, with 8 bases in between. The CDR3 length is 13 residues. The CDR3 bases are TGCAGTGCTAGCGGCCCTGACCAAGAGACCCAGTACTTC. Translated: CSASGPDQETQYF.

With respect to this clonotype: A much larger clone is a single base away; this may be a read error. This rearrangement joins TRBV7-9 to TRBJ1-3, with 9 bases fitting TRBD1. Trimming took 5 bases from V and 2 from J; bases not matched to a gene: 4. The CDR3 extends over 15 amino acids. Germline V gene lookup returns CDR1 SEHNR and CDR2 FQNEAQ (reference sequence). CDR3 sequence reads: CASSLRQGAGNTIYF. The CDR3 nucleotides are TGTGCCAGCAGCCTTCGACAGGGGGCTGGAAACACCATATATTTT.

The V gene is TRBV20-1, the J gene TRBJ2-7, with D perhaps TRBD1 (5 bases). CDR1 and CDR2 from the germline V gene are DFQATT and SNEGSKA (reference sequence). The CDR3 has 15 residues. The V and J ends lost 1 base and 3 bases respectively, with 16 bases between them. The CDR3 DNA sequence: TGCAGTGCTAGAGGAATGGCACAGGATCACTACGAGCAGTACTTC. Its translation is CSARGMAQDHYEQYF.

This chain's CDR3 is CASSEEIRANYGYTF. In DNA form, the CDR3 reads TGTGCCAGCAGTGAAGAGATCAGGGCTAACTATGGCTACACCTTC. The rearrangement uses TRBV25-1 and TRBJ1-2, with D maybe TRBD1 (5 bases). Germline loops: CDR1 MGHDK, CDR2 SYGVNS. V shed 2 bases and J shed 0 bases, with 10 bases lying between them. The CDR3 runs to 15 residues.

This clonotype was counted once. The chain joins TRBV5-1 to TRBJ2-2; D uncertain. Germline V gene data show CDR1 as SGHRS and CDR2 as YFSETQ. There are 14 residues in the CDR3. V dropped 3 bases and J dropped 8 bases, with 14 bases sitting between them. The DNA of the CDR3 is TGCGCCAGCAGCTACCCTCTGAGTGAGGGGGAGCTGTTTTTT. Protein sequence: CASSYPLSEGELFF.

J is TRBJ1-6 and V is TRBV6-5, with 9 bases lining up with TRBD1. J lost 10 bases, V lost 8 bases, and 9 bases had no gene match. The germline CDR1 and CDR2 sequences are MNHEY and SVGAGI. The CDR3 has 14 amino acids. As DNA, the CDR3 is TGTGCCAGCTTAGGACAGGGGCAGGGGTCACCCCTCCACTTT. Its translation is CASLGQGQGSPLHF.

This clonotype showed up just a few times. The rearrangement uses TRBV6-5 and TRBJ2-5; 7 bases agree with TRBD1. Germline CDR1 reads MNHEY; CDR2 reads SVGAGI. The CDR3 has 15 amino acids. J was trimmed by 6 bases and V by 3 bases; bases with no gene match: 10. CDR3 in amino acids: CASSYSETGTKTQYF. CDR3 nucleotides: TGTGCCAGCAGTTATTCAGAGACAGGGACCAAGACCCAGTACTTC.

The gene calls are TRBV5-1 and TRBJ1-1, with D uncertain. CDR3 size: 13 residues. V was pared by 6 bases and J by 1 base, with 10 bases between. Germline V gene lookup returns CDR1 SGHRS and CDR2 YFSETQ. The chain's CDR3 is CASTKVGNTEAFF. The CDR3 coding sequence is TGCGCCAGCACCAAGGTGGGGAACACTGAAGCTTTCTTT.

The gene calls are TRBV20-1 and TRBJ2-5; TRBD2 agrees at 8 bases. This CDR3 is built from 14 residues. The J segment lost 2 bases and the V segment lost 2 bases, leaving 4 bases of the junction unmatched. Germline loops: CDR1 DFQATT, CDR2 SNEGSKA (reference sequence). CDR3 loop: CSARRAGEQETQYF. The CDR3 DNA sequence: TGCAGTGCTAGACGAGCGGGGGAACAAGAGACCCAGTACTTC.

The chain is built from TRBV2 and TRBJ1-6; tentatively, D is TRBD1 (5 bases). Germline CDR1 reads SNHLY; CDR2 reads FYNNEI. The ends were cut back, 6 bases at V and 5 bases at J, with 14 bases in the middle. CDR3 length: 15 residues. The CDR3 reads CASSHPDRNNSPLHF. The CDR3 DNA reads TGTGCCAGCAGCCACCCAGACAGAAATAATTCACCCCTCCACTTT.

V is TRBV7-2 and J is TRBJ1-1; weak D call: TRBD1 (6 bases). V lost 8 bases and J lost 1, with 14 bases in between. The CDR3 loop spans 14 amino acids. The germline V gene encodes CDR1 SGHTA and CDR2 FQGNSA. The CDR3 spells CASPRGLGNTEAFF. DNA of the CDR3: TGTGCCAGCCCCCGGGGGCTAGGGAACACTGAAGCTTTCTTT.

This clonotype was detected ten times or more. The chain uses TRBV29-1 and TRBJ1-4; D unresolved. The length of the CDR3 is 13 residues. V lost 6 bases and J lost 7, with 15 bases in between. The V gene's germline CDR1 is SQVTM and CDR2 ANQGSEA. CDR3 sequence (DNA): TGCAGCGTCCGGACCCTCAGAGGTGAAAAACTGTTTTTT. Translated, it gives CSVRTLRGEKLFF.

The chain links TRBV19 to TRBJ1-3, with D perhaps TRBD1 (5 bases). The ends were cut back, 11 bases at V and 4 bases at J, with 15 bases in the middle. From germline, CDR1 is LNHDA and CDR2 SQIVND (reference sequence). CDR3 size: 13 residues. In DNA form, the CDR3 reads TGTGCCTGGAGTGCGGGGACGGGAAACACCATATATTTT. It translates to CAWSAGTGNTIYF. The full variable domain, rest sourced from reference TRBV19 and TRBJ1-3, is DGGITQSPKYLFRKEGQNVTLSCEQNLNHDAMYWYRQDPGQGLRLIYYSQIVNDFQKGDIAEGYSVSREKKESFPLTVTSAQKNPTAFYLCAWSAGTGNTIYFGEGSWLTVV.

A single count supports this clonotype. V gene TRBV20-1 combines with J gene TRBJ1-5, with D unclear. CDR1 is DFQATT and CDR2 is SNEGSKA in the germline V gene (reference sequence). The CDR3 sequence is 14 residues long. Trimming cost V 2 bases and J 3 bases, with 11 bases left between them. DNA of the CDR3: TGCAGTGCTAGAAGAATGCAAGTCAATCAGCCCCAGCATTTT. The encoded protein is CSARRMQVNQPQHF.